These 27 T cell receptor beta chains came from one sample sequenced in a study of blood T cell repertoires in COVID-19. TCRdb keeps only in-frame clones here, not all; method: immunoSEQ multiplex PCR. The sample yields 30,000 or so clones, over 75% seen once. Sequencing input: peripheral blood. These TCRs come from a man in his 60s with active COVID-19.

The chain joins TRBV5-6 to TRBJ2-7; TRBD1 agrees at 10 bases. V was pared by 0 bases and J by 4 bases, with 7 bases of the junction left unmatched. The germline V gene encodes CDR1 SGHDT and CDR2 YYEEEE. This CDR3 comprises 16 residues. CDR3 in DNA: TGTGCCAGCAGCTTGGGACAGGGGGCATCAGGGTACGAGCAGTACTTC. Its protein product is CASSLGQGASGYEQYF. The full variable domain, its missing parts supplied by reference TRBV5-6 and TRBJ2-7, is DAGVTQSPTHLIKTRGQQVTLRCSPKSGHDTVSWYQQALGQGPQFIFQYYEEEERQRGNFPDRFSGHQFPNYSSELNVNALLLGDSALYLCASSLGQGASGYEQYFGPGTRLTVT.

The V and J genes are TRBV7-2 and TRBJ2-5; 10 bases match TRBD2. CDR3 length: 17 residues. V lost 3 bases, J lost 5 bases, and 12 bases stayed unmatched. Germline V CDR1 and CDR2: SGHTA, FQGNSA. This CDR3 is CASSLLASSGSSETQYF. In nucleotides, the CDR3 is TGTGCCAGCAGCTTGCTTGCCTCTAGCGGGAGTTCGGAGACCCAGTACTTC.

This clone was counted only a few times. The rearrangement uses TRBV2 and TRBJ1-5; 9 bases align to TRBD1. From germline, CDR1 is SNHLY and CDR2 FYNNEI. The CDR3 contains 14 residues. V was pared by 5 bases and J by 4 bases, with 3 bases of the junction left unmatched. The CDR3 coding sequence is TGTGCCAGCAGTCGGGGACAGGGTAATCAGCCCCAGCATTTT. The encoded protein is CASSRGQGNQPQHF.

The chain is built from TRBV7-2 and TRBJ2-3, with TRBD1 identical over 11 bases. J gave up 3 bases and V 11 bases, and 1 base lay outside the gene matches. Germline CDR1 reads SGHTA; CDR2 reads FQGNSA. The CDR3 is 12 residues long. This CDR3 is CAGQGATDTQYF. CDR3 bases: TGTGCCGGACAGGGGGCAACAGATACGCAGTATTTT.

Only a few counts were recorded for this clone. This chain connects TRBV7-9 to TRBJ2-7, with D perhaps TRBD2 (5 bases). Trimming took 1 base from V and 3 from J, leaving 7 bases between them. CDR1 SEHNR and CDR2 FQNEAQ come from the germline V gene (reference sequence). The CDR3 is 13 amino acids. Here the CDR3 DNA reads TGTGCCAGCAGCTTAGGGGAGTTCTACGAGCAGTACTTC. Protein: CASSLGEFYEQYF.

The rearrangement links TRBV19 to TRBJ2-2; possible D gene TRBD1, 7 bases. Germline V gene lookup returns CDR1 LNHDA and CDR2 SQIVND (reference sequence). Trimming cost V 3 bases and J 4 bases, with 12 bases left between them. This CDR3 has 15 residues. As DNA, the CDR3 is TGTGCCAGTAGTATCAGGGGGGACGGCACCGGGGAGCTGTTTTTT. Translated: CASSIRGDGTGELFF.

V and J are TRBV7-2 and TRBJ1-5; tentative D call: TRBD1 (5 bases). CDR3 length: 17 amino acids. CDR1 and CDR2 (germline): SGHTA, FQGNSA. Trimming removed 2 bases from V and 1 base from J, with 15 bases in between. The CDR3 coding sequence is TGTGCCAGCAGCTTATTGGGGGGGGGATTGAGCAATCAGCCCCAGCATTTT. Translated, it gives CASSLLGGGLSNQPQHF.

Concerning this clone: The junction differs from germline at one of its ends, possibly a read error. This chain joins TRBV7-7 and TRBJ2-3, with D unclear. The CDR3 contains 14 residues. Germline lookup yields CDR1 SSHAT and CDR2 FNYEAQ (reference sequence). CDR3 DNA: TGTGCTAGCAGCTCGCGTCCGACTGAGGATACGCAGTATTTT. Translation gives CASSSRPTEDTQYF.

The rearrangement joins TRBV7-6 to TRBJ2-3; D is possibly TRBD2 (6 bases). The CDR3 runs 16 residues. The V end lost 1 base, the J end lost 6 bases, and 17 bases lay between the germline ends. The germline gives CDR1 SGHVS, CDR2 FNYEAQ. CDR3 sequence reads: CASSLGLSQLADTQYF. The CDR3, as DNA: TGTGCCAGCAGCTTAGGGTTAAGTCAGCTAGCGGATACGCAGTATTTT.

CDR3 protein: CASRPAGDSGNEQFF. In DNA, the CDR3 is TGTGCCAGCAGGCCCGCGGGGGACTCCGGGAATGAGCAGTTCTTC. The rearrangement links TRBV2 to TRBJ2-1; 7 bases agree with TRBD2. The CDR3 extends over 15 amino acids. Looked up from germline, CDR1 is SNHLY and CDR2 is FYNNEI. V lost 6 bases to trimming and J lost 7 bases; unmatched junction nucleotides: 12.

The rearrangement uses TRBV7-6 and TRBJ1-1, with a possible D match to TRBD1 (5 bases). Germline CDR1 and CDR2: SGHVS and FNYEAQ. With 4 bases removed from V and 0 bases from J, the gap between germline ends came to 6 bases. The CDR3 runs to 13 residues. CDR3: CASSSGVNTEAFF. Written as DNA, the CDR3 is TGTGCCAGCAGCTCGGGGGTGAACACTGAAGCTTTCTTT. Drawing the rest from reference TRBV7-6 and TRBJ1-1, the complete variable domain is GAGVSQSPRYKVTKRGQDVALRCDPISGHVSLYWYRQALGQGPEFLTYFNYEAQQDKSGLPNDRFSAERPEGSISTLTIQRTEQRDSAMYRCASSSGVNTEAFFGQGTRLTVV.

The rearrangement uses TRBV15 and TRBJ1-5; the D gene is possibly TRBD1 (6 bases). CDR1 LNHNV and CDR2 YYDKDF come from the germline V gene (reference sequence). The length of the CDR3 is 13 residues. V was cut by 1 base and J by 7 bases, with 8 bases left in between. The CDR3 loop is CATSRAGVQPQHF. The CDR3 DNA is TGTGCCACCAGCAGAGCAGGGGTGCAGCCCCAGCATTTT.

This chain connects TRBV5-5 to TRBJ2-5; 7 bases agree with TRBD1. The J segment lost 3 bases and the V segment lost 4 bases, leaving 9 bases of the junction unmatched. Germline V gene data show CDR1 as SGHKS and CDR2 as YYEKEE (reference sequence). This CDR3 is built from 15 residues. The DNA for the CDR3 is TGTGCCAGCAGCGCCCTGGACAGGCGGAAAGAGACCCAGTACTTC. It is translated as CASSALDRRKETQYF.

V is TRBV5-8 and J is TRBJ2-3; 9 nucleotides align to TRBD2. V gave up 4 bases and J gave up 4 bases; unmatched junction bases: 10. Per the germline V gene, CDR1 is SGHTS and CDR2 is YDEGEE. The CDR3 has 16 residues. The CDR3: CASSTNGREGPDTQYF. CDR3 nucleotides: TGTGCCAGCAGCACTAACGGGCGGGAGGGCCCAGATACGCAGTATTTT.

CDR3 in amino acids: CASSAQRTGNEQYF. The CDR3, as DNA: TGTGCCAGCAGCGCTCAAAGGACAGGGAACGAGCAGTACTTC. The chain recombines TRBV2 with TRBJ2-7, with 8 bases identical to TRBD1. Germline assignment: CDR1 SNHLY and CDR2 FYNNEI. The CDR3 has 14 amino acids. V shed 6 bases, J shed 5 bases, and the junction held 9 bases outside the gene matches.

The chain employs TRBV5-6 and TRBJ2-7; the D is unclear. Germline CDR1 SGHDT, CDR2 YYEEEE. Deletions cut 4 bases from V and 3 bases from J, with 5 bases between. The CDR3 has 11 residues. CDR3 DNA: TGTGCCAGCAGCCTATACTACGAGCAGTACTTC. Amino acid sequence: CASSLYYEQYF.

The chain joins TRBV24-1 to TRBJ2-1, with 10 positions matching TRBD2. After removal of 4 bases from V and 6 bases from J, the junction contained 11 bases not matched to a gene. There are 17 residues in the CDR3. Germline V gene lookup returns CDR1 KGHDR and CDR2 SFDVKD. CDR3 residues: CATSDSGLAKLCNEQFF. The CDR3 region has the DNA TGTGCCACCAGTGACTCGGGACTAGCGAAATTATGCAATGAGCAGTTCTTC.

The genes are TRBV24-1 and TRBJ2-1, with TRBD2 matching 8 bases. V lost 2 bases and J lost 8; bases outside the gene matches: 10. This CDR3 region has 16 residues. Germline V gene sequence: CDR1 KGHDR, CDR2 SFDVKD. The CDR3 DNA is TGTGCCACCAGTGATTCCCCTAGGAGCGGGAGTGATGAGCAGTTCTTC. It yields the protein CATSDSPRSGSDEQFF.

This clone appeared once. The rearrangement links TRBV12-3 or TRBV12-4 to TRBJ2-5; the match to TRBD2 covers 9 bases. With 2 bases clipped from V and 5 bases from J, the junction kept 0 bases outside the gene matches. The CDR3 is 13 amino acids. CDR3 DNA sequence: TGTGCCAGCAGTTTACTAGCGGGGGAGACCCAGTACTTC. Protein product: CASSLLAGETQYF.

This clone was detected once. The chain joins TRBV30 to TRBJ2-1, with 8 bases lining up with TRBD1. This CDR3 is built from 21 residues. V shed 2 bases, J shed 8 bases, and the junction held 29 bases outside the gene matches. Per the germline V gene, CDR1 is GTSNPN and CDR2 is SVGIG (reference sequence). In DNA, the CDR3 is TGTGCCTGGAGTCCAAAAAAAGGGTGGACAGGGAGAAGGTCAACAACCCATGAGCAGTTCTTC. Translated: CAWSPKKGWTGRRSTTHEQFF.

J is TRBJ1-1 and V is TRBV5-1; no firm D call. Germline V gene data show CDR1 as SGHRS and CDR2 as YFSETQ. There are 12 residues in the CDR3. V was shortened by 4 bases and J by 7 bases, with 11 bases between the two germline ends. This CDR3 is CASSPSGDEAFF. The DNA of the CDR3 is TGCGCCAGCAGCCCGTCCGGGGATGAAGCTTTCTTT. The full variable domain, rest sourced from reference TRBV5-1 and TRBJ1-1, is KAGVTQTPRYLIKTRGQQVTLSCSPISGHRSVSWYQQTPGQGLQFLFEYFSETQRNKGNFPGRFSGRQFSNSRSEMNVSTLELGDSALYLCASSPSGDEAFFGQGTRLTVV.

The rearrangement links TRBV29-1 to TRBJ1-1; D is ambiguous. From germline, CDR1 is SQVTM and CDR2 ANQGSEA. The CDR3 is 11 residues long. V lost 7 bases and J lost 4, with 10 bases in between. CDR3 nucleotides: TGCAGCGGGGGATCAGGCACTGAAGCTTTCTTT. Amino acid sequence: CSGGSGTEAFF.

This chain uses TRBV24-1 with TRBJ2-3; 10 positions agree with TRBD1. The CDR3 extends over 18 amino acids. Losses at the gene ends were 6 bases for V and 0 bases for J; bases not matched to a gene: 11. CDR1 is KGHDR, CDR2 SFDVKD, per germline. CDR3 sequence reads: CATSPAPGTGASTDTQYF. For the CDR3, the DNA is TGTGCCACCAGTCCTGCTCCCGGGACAGGGGCTAGCACAGATACGCAGTATTTT.

The rearrangement links TRBV2 to TRBJ2-1, with D unresolved. V was cut by 6 bases and J by 6 bases, with 18 bases left in between. In germline, CDR1 is SNHLY, CDR2 FYNNEI. CDR3 length: 15 residues. The CDR3 loop is CASSLETPILNEQFF. The DNA of the CDR3 is TGTGCCAGCAGCCTCGAGACACCCATCCTCAATGAGCAGTTCTTC.

Points on this clone: Germline and junction disagree at one end, which may indicate a read error. The chain carries TRBV11-3 and TRBJ2-2; 10 nucleotides line up with TRBD1. CDR1 is SGHNT and CDR2 is YENEEA in the germline V gene. The CDR3 consists of 16 residues. Here the CDR3 reads CASSLDRGRGTGELFF. DNA for the CDR3: TGTGCCAGCAGCCTAGACAGGGGGCGCGGCACCGGGGAGCTGTTTTTT.

V is TRBV4-1 and J is TRBJ2-4, with 8 positions matching TRBD1. Germline V CDR1 and CDR2: MGHRA, YSYEKL. The CDR3 is made up of 14 amino acids. With 0 bases clipped from V and 9 bases from J, the junction kept 4 bases outside the gene matches. The CDR3 reads CASSQEDRGVIQYF. In DNA form, the CDR3 reads TGCGCCAGCAGCCAAGAAGACAGGGGAGTCATTCAGTACTTC.

The chain combines TRBV20-1 with TRBJ1-2; 9 bases agree with TRBD1. This CDR3 region has 13 residues. CDR1 DFQATT and CDR2 SNEGSKA come from the germline V gene (reference sequence). V dropped 3 bases and J dropped 8; count of bases not matched to a gene: 7. The CDR3: CSASWDRVRGYTF. CDR3 nucleotide sequence: TGCAGTGCTAGTTGGGACAGGGTCCGGGGCTACACCTTC.